The 9 T cell receptor beta chains below come from one sample, sequenced in a study of cytomegalovirus exposure and HLA in healthy donors. The PCR contained 60 Vbeta and 13 Jbeta primers. The table came from immunoSEQ multiplex PCR; TCRdb's copy has only in-frame clones and leaves some out. The sample shows 160,000 or so clones, roughly 79% of them seen only once. The sample was PBMCs. The receptors come from a man aged 40-55 years in good health and CMV-seropositive.

The rearrangement uses TRBV5-5 and TRBJ2-5; D is ambiguous. Germline CDR1 and CDR2: SGHKS and YYEKEE (reference sequence). CDR3 length equals 13 residues. Trimming removed 0 bases at V and 2 bases at J, with 5 bases between. The CDR3 nucleotides read TGTGCCAGCAGCTTGGTTCTGCAAGAGACCCAGTACTTC. Translated: CASSLVLQETQYF.

V and J are TRBV2 and TRBJ1-1; 7 bases agree with TRBD1. The V gene end was trimmed by 5 bases and the J gene end by 0 bases; junction bases not matched to a gene: 6. CDR3 length equals 15 residues. The V gene's germline CDR1 is SNHLY and CDR2 FYNNEI. CDR3 nucleotide sequence: TGTGCCAGCAGTCGGTTAGGGGGCATGAACACTGAAGCTTTCTTT. Its protein product is CASSRLGGMNTEAFF. The variable domain in full, with the rest retrieved from reference TRBV2 and TRBJ1-1, is EPEVTQTPSHQVTQMGQEVILRCVPISNHLYFYWYRQILGQKVEFLVSFYNNEISEKSEIFDDQFSVERPDGSNFTLKIRSTKLEDSAMYFCASSRLGGMNTEAFFGQGTRLTVV.

This clone was seen more than once but under ten times. The rearrangement links TRBV29-1 to TRBJ2-3, with D possibly being TRBD1 (6 bases). The CDR3 is 17 residues long. The germline gives CDR1 SQVTM, CDR2 ANQGSEA. The germline V and J ends were trimmed by 5 bases and 2 bases, with 23 bases remaining between them. The CDR3 DNA follows: TGCAGCGTTTCAGGGGTTCTAGTGGGGACCTCCACAGATACGCAGTATTTT. This codes for CSVSGVLVGTSTDTQYF.

The V and J genes are TRBV11-1 and TRBJ2-1; tentatively, D is TRBD2 (6 bases). This CDR3 is built from 11 residues. The germline CDR1 and CDR2 sequences are SGHAT and FQDESV (reference sequence). V dropped 6 bases and J dropped 11 bases, with 11 bases sitting between them. The CDR3, as DNA: TGTGCCAGCAGGGGGACTCAACAGCAGTTCTTC. It is translated as CASRGTQQQFF.

The V and J genes are TRBV28 and TRBJ1-3, with TRBD1 identical over 8 bases. This CDR3 comprises 14 residues. Germline CDR1 is MDHEN and CDR2 is SYDVKM. The J segment lost 7 bases and the V segment lost 6 bases, leaving 8 bases of the junction unmatched. The CDR3 sequence is CASSFPGGMNTIYF. In DNA, the CDR3 is TGTGCCAGCAGCTTCCCAGGGGGCATGAACACCATATATTTT.

The chain combines TRBV28 with TRBJ1-2; D unresolved. CDR1 is MDHEN and CDR2 is SYDVKM in the germline V gene. This CDR3 contains 14 residues. V shed 4 bases and J shed 7 bases, with 16 bases lying between them. CDR3 sequence: CASSSIDTLGGYTF. DNA of the CDR3: TGTGCCAGCAGTTCTATCGACACCCTCGGTGGCTACACCTTC.

This chain connects TRBV28 to TRBJ2-7; 11 nucleotides line up with TRBD2. CDR1 and CDR2 from the germline V gene are MDHEN and SYDVKM. V lost 3 bases, J lost 2 bases, and 12 bases stayed unmatched. The CDR3 totals 18 residues. CDR3 sequence (DNA): TGTGCCAGCAGTTTGCTGCTAGCGGGAGGAACCTTGACCTACGAGCAGTACTTC. As protein: CASSLLLAGGTLTYEQYF.

The chain carries TRBV5-1 and TRBJ1-1; D is uncertain. The CDR3 sequence is 13 residues long. Germline values: CDR1 SGHRS, CDR2 YFSETQ. Trimming removed 3 bases from V and 3 bases from J, with 9 bases in between. The CDR3 here is CASSYGGHTEAFF. DNA of the CDR3: TGCGCCAGCAGCTACGGAGGGCACACTGAAGCTTTCTTT.

This chain joins TRBV7-2 and TRBJ2-6; possible D gene TRBD2, 6 bases. Trimming removed 0 bases at V and 4 bases at J, with 19 bases between. The germline gives CDR1 SGHTA, CDR2 FQGNSA. This CDR3 region has 19 residues. The CDR3 nucleotides are TGTGCCAGCAGCTTAGCCCCTAGCGCCCAGAAGGACGGGGCCAACGTCCTGACTTTC. Translation gives CASSLAPSAQKDGANVLTF.